What follows are 9 T cell receptor beta chains derived from one specimen sequenced in a study of OX40 agonist ivuxolimab in advanced cancers. Measured with immunoSEQ multiplex PCR; TCRdb has only the in-frame clones, and not every one. The sample shows more than 10,000 clones, around 90% of them seen only once. Sequencing used CD4+ or CD8+ T cells sorted from blood, obtained in a trial of the OX40 agonist ivuxolimab. The receptors shown here come from an adult with an advanced solid tumor such as melanoma, head and neck, liver or kidney cancer.

The chain joins TRBV10-1 to TRBJ1-1, with D unresolved. The CDR3 has 12 amino acids. The germline CDR1 and CDR2 sequences are WNHNN and SYGVQD (reference sequence). V lost 2 bases to trimming and J lost 2 bases, with 3 bases between them. CDR3 sequence: CASSEANTEAFF. In nucleotides, the CDR3 is TGCGCCAGCAGTGAGGCTAACACTGAAGCTTTCTTT.

V usage is TRBV11-2 and J usage is TRBJ1-2; unclear D gene. The germline V gene has CDR1 SGHAT and CDR2 FQNNGV. The CDR3 runs 12 residues. The ends were cut back, 1 base at V and 2 bases at J, with 2 bases in the middle. The CDR3 bases are TGTGCCAGCAGCTTAGGCAACTATGGCTACACCTTC. Its protein is CASSLGNYGYTF.

The chain uses TRBV6-6 and TRBJ1-1, with unresolved D. Germline V gives CDR1 MNHNY, CDR2 SVGAGI (reference sequence). Trimming shortened V by 8 bases and J by 2 bases, and 9 bases separated the two germline ends. CDR3 length: 12 amino acids. CDR3 residues: CASQEGNTEAFF. DNA for the CDR3: TGTGCCAGCCAAGAAGGAAACACTGAAGCTTTCTTT.

Comment on this clone: With only one base between it and a far larger clone, this is likely a read error. The chain combines TRBV11-3 with TRBJ1-5; TRBD1 might be the D (6 bases). Germline lookup yields CDR1 SGHNT and CDR2 YENEEA. The V end was cut by 5 bases, the J end by 9 bases, with 26 bases between. The CDR3 is 17 amino acids. The CDR3 coding sequence is TGTGCCAGCAGCCAAGGCCCCAAGACAGGCCACTCGGTGCCCCAGCATTTT. Encoded protein: CASSQGPKTGHSVPQHF.

V gene TRBV7-3 combines with J gene TRBJ1-3, with D unresolved. The CDR3 is 15 residues long. Between the trimmed V and J ends, which lost 4 bases and 0 bases, there was a span of 10 bases. The germline V gene encodes CDR1 SGHTA and CDR2 FQGTGA. The chain's CDR3 is CASSSSGSSGNTIYF. Here the CDR3 DNA reads TGTGCCAGCAGCTCATCGGGAAGCTCTGGAAACACCATATATTTT.

The V and J genes are TRBV19 and TRBJ1-5; D gene ambiguous. CDR1 and CDR2 from the germline V gene are LNHDA and SQIVND (reference sequence). The CDR3 has 12 residues. The V gene lost 1 base and the J gene lost 6 bases, with 4 bases spanning the gap. The CDR3 sequence: CASSIGGQPQHF. CDR3 nucleotides: TGTGCCAGTAGTATAGGAGGTCAGCCCCAGCATTTT.

The rearrangement uses TRBV7-9 and TRBJ2-7; TRBD2 might be the D (5 bases). This CDR3 comprises 15 residues. Germline V gene sequence: CDR1 SEHNR, CDR2 FQNEAQ (reference sequence). Trimming pared 2 bases from V and 2 bases from J, leaving 13 bases between. The CDR3 DNA is TGTGCCAGCAGCTTAATTGGCGGGTCCCCCTACGAGCAGTACTTC. The encoded protein is CASSLIGGSPYEQYF.

This clone has just a few counts. The chain carries TRBV27 and TRBJ2-7; D remains ambiguous. CDR3 size: 15 residues. Germline assignment: CDR1 MNHEY and CDR2 SMNVEV (reference sequence). With 5 bases removed from V and 0 bases from J, the gap between germline ends came to 14 bases. The CDR3 nucleotides are TGTGCCAGCAGTATAGGACCGTCCCTCTCCTACGAGCAGTACTTC. Amino acid sequence: CASSIGPSLSYEQYF.

The chain links TRBV7-9 to TRBJ1-2; 7 bases match TRBD1. The V and J ends lost 3 bases and 2 bases, in that order; junction bases with no gene match: 3. This CDR3 is built from 14 residues. Germline-derived CDR1 and CDR2 are SEHNR and FQNEAQ (reference sequence). This CDR3 is CASSFRDRNYGYTF. Written as DNA, the CDR3 is TGTGCCAGCAGCTTCCGGGACAGAAACTATGGCTACACCTTC.